One T cell receptor (beta chain) is described in this entry. Only in-frame clones appear in the TCRdb table, and some are missing; sequencing was by immunoSEQ multiplex PCR. The data show more than 95,000 clones, about 75% seen once. This record comes from a study of blood T cell repertoires in COVID-19. Sequencing was performed on peripheral blood. The TCR originated in a woman between 65 and 79 years old with acute or convalescent COVID-19.

Here the CDR3 DNA reads TGTGCCAGCGATGACAGGGGGAATGAAAAACTGTTTTTT. Translated: CASDDRGNEKLFF. The chain employs TRBV2 and TRBJ1-4, with 9 positions matching TRBD1. The germline gives CDR1 SNHLY, CDR2 FYNNEI. V shed 8 bases, J shed 5 bases, and the junction held 3 bases outside the gene matches. The CDR3 is 13 residues long.